The 7 T cell receptor beta chains below were found in one sample sequenced in a study of molecular identifiers for immune sequencing clone quantification. TCRdb re-called the PCR reads with MiXCR, one entry per CDR3 protein. The table has around 480,000 distinct CDR3 sequences, over 20% seen once. The sequencing input was naive CD8+ T cells from blood, with Jurkat cell RNA spiked in. Subset reported: FACS-sorted CD8+CD4-CCR7+CD45RA+ naive T cells. These receptors were taken from a human donor in good health. Some libraries in this study had Jurkat cell RNA spiked in.

This clonotype was seen many times. V usage is TRBV4-3 and J usage is TRBJ2-7, with 12 bases matching TRBD2. Trimming removed 4 bases from V and 6 bases from J; junction bases left unmatched: 13. Germline assignment: CDR1 LGHNA and CDR2 YSLEER. CDR3 size: 17 residues. Written as DNA, the CDR3 is TGCGCCAGCAGCCGCAAGCCGACGACTAGCGGGAGCCTCGAGCAGTACTTC. As protein: CASSRKPTTSGSLEQYF.

This clonotype was counted between two and nine times. This chain connects TRBV5-1 to TRBJ2-7, with TRBD2 identical over 10 bases. Looked up from germline, CDR1 is SGHRS and CDR2 is YFSETQ. The CDR3 is 16 amino acids. Trimming cost V 0 bases and J 6 bases; bases outside gene matches: 9. This chain's CDR3 is CASSLGAGGGQLEQYF. CDR3 bases: TGCGCCAGCAGCTTGGGAGCGGGAGGGGGTCAACTCGAGCAGTACTTC.

This clonotype came up a few times. The CDR3 loop is CASSGAGRTEAFF. CDR3 in DNA: TGTGCCAGCAGCGGCGCGGGGCGGACTGAAGCTTTCTTT. V gene TRBV13 combines with J gene TRBJ1-1; D perhaps matches TRBD1 (5 bases). The CDR3 contains 13 residues. Germline V gene sequence: CDR1 PRHDT, CDR2 FYEKMQ (reference sequence). The germline V and J ends were trimmed by 5 bases and 5 bases, with 12 bases remaining between them.

This clonotype has a count of ten or more. The rearrangement links TRBV13 to TRBJ1-1; 7 bases are a match to TRBD1. Germline CDR1 and CDR2: PRHDT and FYEKMQ (reference sequence). This CDR3 spans 15 amino acids. J lost 0 bases, V lost 5 bases, and 6 bases had no gene match. CDR3 loop: CASSRTGLVNTEAFF. For the CDR3, the DNA is TGTGCCAGCAGCCGGACAGGACTGGTGAACACTGAAGCTTTCTTT.

The CDR3 reads CASTRADRDMNGYTF. The CDR3 DNA reads TGCGCCAGCACCCGGGCTGACAGGGACATGAATGGCTACACCTTC. The chain has TRBV4-1 and TRBJ1-2, with TRBD1 matching 7 bases. CDR3 size: 15 residues. Germline trimming cut 7 bases from V and 6 bases from J; bases unmatched to any gene: 14. From germline, CDR1 is MGHRA and CDR2 YSYEKL.

The V and J genes are TRBV30 and TRBJ2-7, with 11 positions matching TRBD1. Germline V gene data show CDR1 as GTSNPN and CDR2 as SVGIG (reference sequence). CDR3 length: 14 amino acids. J lost 6 bases, V lost 2 bases, and 6 bases had no gene match. The CDR3 coding sequence is TGTGCCTGGAGTTTTGGACAGGGGGCTTCCGAGCAGTACTTC. This codes for CAWSFGQGASEQYF.

This clonotype was counted a few times. The chain combines TRBV20-1 with TRBJ2-3; 7 bases fit TRBD2. The length of the CDR3 is 14 residues. Germline CDR1 is DFQATT and CDR2 is SNEGSKA (reference sequence). Trimming at V came to 0 bases and at J to 10 bases, leaving 10 bases not matched to a gene. The DNA for the CDR3 is TGCAGTGCTAGAGATTTGGGGGGGTTTTTTTCGCAGTATTTT. This encodes CSARDLGGFFSQYF.